Below are 7 T cell receptor beta chains sequenced from a single sample in a study of cytomegalovirus exposure and HLA in healthy donors. Clones were read by immunoSEQ multiplex PCR, and TCRdb kept only the in-frame ones, dropping some. Of 280,000 or so clones listed, around 89% are singletons. The specimen was PBMCs. These receptor sequences come from a woman between 18 and 30 years old in good health and CMV-seronegative.

The V and J genes are TRBV5-4 and TRBJ2-7; 7 bases are a match to TRBD1. The junction had 8 bases not matched to a gene; V was cut back by 3 bases and J by 2 bases. Per germline, CDR1 SGHNT and CDR2 YYREEE (reference sequence). The CDR3 is made up of 15 amino acids. In nucleotides, the CDR3 is TGTGCCAGCAGCTACCGGACAGGTCCCACCTACGAGCAGTACTTC. This encodes CASSYRTGPTYEQYF.

The chain links TRBV27 to TRBJ2-7; TRBD2 agrees at 9 bases. CDR1 and CDR2 (germline): MNHEY, SMNVEV (reference sequence). With V trimmed by 5 bases and J by 1 base, 12 bases remained unmatched. CDR3 length: 17 residues. In DNA form, the CDR3 reads TGTGCCAGCAGTCCCCCCGGACTAGCGAGGTCATCCTACGAGCAGTACTTC. Protein: CASSPPGLARSSYEQYF.

The chain has TRBV28 and TRBJ2-5; 10 bases match TRBD1. CDR1 is MDHEN, CDR2 SYDVKM, per germline. With V trimmed by 10 bases and J by 3 bases, 5 bases remained unmatched. There are 13 residues in the CDR3. This CDR3 is CATVDRGKETQYF. Written as DNA, the CDR3 is TGTGCCACTGTGGACAGGGGGAAAGAGACCCAGTACTTC.

This sequence joins TRBV7-9 and TRBJ1-2; the D is unclear. Germline V gene lookup returns CDR1 SEHNR and CDR2 FQNEAQ (reference sequence). V was shortened by 5 bases and J by 0 bases, with 7 bases between the two germline ends. The CDR3 is 13 amino acids. CDR3 nucleotide sequence: TGTGCCAGCAGCAAAGCCTCTAACTATGGCTACACCTTC. Its translation: CASSKASNYGYTF. The whole variable domain, remainder taken from reference TRBV7-9 and TRBJ1-2, is DTGVSQNPRHKITKRGQNVTFRCDPISEHNRLYWYRQTLGQGPEFLTYFQNEAQLEKSRLLSDRFSAERPKGSFSTLEIQRTEQGDSAMYLCASSKASNYGYTFGSGTRLTVV.

The chain joins TRBV4-1 to TRBJ2-7; the match to TRBD2 covers 7 bases. Germline CDR1 and CDR2: MGHRA and YSYEKL. Trimming at V came to 4 bases and at J to 2 bases, leaving 11 bases not matched to a gene. This CDR3 has 16 amino acids. CDR3 in amino acids: CASSRIQASGPYEQYF. CDR3 coding DNA: TGCGCCAGCAGCCGAATCCAGGCTAGCGGTCCCTACGAGCAGTACTTC.

This clone was observed a handful of times. The chain carries TRBV11-2 and TRBJ1-2; the match to TRBD1 covers 7 bases. V was clipped by 5 bases and J by 3 bases; unmatched bases: 12. Germline-derived CDR1 and CDR2 are SGHAT and FQNNGV. This CDR3 has 16 amino acids. The DNA for the CDR3 is TGTGCCAGCAGCCACCCCAGGACAGGAACTTACTATGGCTACACCTTC. The encoded protein is CASSHPRTGTYYGYTF.

The V call is TRBV5-1, the J call TRBJ2-1; 10 bases fit TRBD1. CDR1 SGHRS and CDR2 YFSETQ come from the germline V gene. This CDR3 spans 15 amino acids. Germline trimming cut 4 bases from V and 7 bases from J; bases unmatched to any gene: 8. The CDR3 here is CASSQRQGASNEQFF. The CDR3 bases are TGCGCCAGCAGCCAGAGACAGGGGGCCTCGAATGAGCAGTTCTTC.